The entry below describes one T cell receptor (beta chain). Profiled with immunoSEQ multiplex PCR; TCRdb holds only in-frame clones, not every one. Of about 390,000 clones in the sample, roughly 90% were seen once. These data come from a study of Ad26.COV2.S vaccination and SARS-CoV-2 variants. Turning to the study itself: Trial arm assignment for the donor was COV1001 Ad26.COV2.S.

J lost 3 bases, V lost 5 bases, and 2 bases had no gene match. The CDR3 runs 14 residues. Germline CDR1 SGHVS, CDR2 FNYEAQ. The treatment denotes: 19 received Ad26.COV2.S at low or high dose, single or two shots; several received placebo; per-sample allocation not given. Sample collection was performed on day 63 after the first vaccine or placebo injection. This specimen was peripheral blood, taken in a trial of Ad26.COV2.S vaccine versus placebo. This clonotype originated in a person aged 18-60 years who received the Ad26.COV2.S COVID-19 vaccine or a placebo. The rearrangement links TRBV7-6 to TRBJ2-7, with 12 nucleotides matching TRBD1. The CDR3 is CASSGTGGDYEQYF. The CDR3 bases are TGTGCCAGCAGCGGGACAGGGGGCGACTACGAGCAGTACTTC.